This T cell receptor beta chain was retrieved from a study of blood T cell repertoires in COVID-19 (dated by TCRdb to the early 2020s). As for the study more broadly: Samples covering the acute and convalescent phases of COVID-19 were provided by collaborators in the United States, Italy and Spain. The material from the prospective study consisted of cDNA or gDNA derived from T cells, B-cell-depleted T cells, or PBMCs. Where HLA class I and class II types were available, the types were taken from metadata supplied by the sample provider, not from assay-based typing. A de-identified subject ID, COVID-19 status, age in years and sex were almost always included in the sample metadata. A freely available public database, intended as a resource for researchers studying the immune response to SARS-CoV-2, is where the repertoires were released. Deeply sampled blood TCRbeta repertoires from subjects exposed to, actively infected with, or recovered from COVID-19 were included in the dataset. Samples came from the ongoing ImmuneRACE study (first 160 participants) plus 1,254 subjects from 6 global collaborators. The paper as a whole reports these results and caveats: How much clinical and demographic metadata was included differed by source and by participant, and the metadata was provided uncurated.

TCRbeta CDR3 regions were amplified from genomic DNA by means of the immunoSEQ Assay, a bias-controlled multiplex PCR. As for the authors' bioinformatics: Within the assay, amplification of reference gene primers was used to estimate how many nucleated cells each sample contained. To quantify the absolute abundance of each unique TCRbeta CDR3 rearrangement, sequence reads were collapsed and filtered. Productive Simpson clonality was computed per sample as the square root of Simpson's diversity index over productive rearrangements. Sourced from immuneACCESS, this table was stored by TCRdb with only in-frame sequences that have V and J called. A share of the clones is absent; for the studies checked, an unresolved V gene accounts for under half, and the remainder has no known explanation. V, J and clone size are those of that table, while D and trimming were read from the DNA. Present in this sample are tens of thousands of clones, about four fifths of which were seen just once. Approximately 13% of the sample lies in the top ten.

With respect to this clone: Its antigen is currently not known. Within one base of it there is no much larger clone, and no base qualities were kept.

Per the germline V gene, ENHRY is the CDR1 and SYGVKD is the CDR2. V sheds 3 bases and J sheds 3 bases, leaving 8 bases between their ends. The CDR3 starts with the cysteine, ends with the phenylalanine, and has 14 residues. Kept here is only the CDR3 DNA, which spans 42 bases and is read in frame from base 1. Whole blood was collected in K2EDTA tubes by collaborating institutions according to the institutions' own protocols. For TCRbeta analysis, collaborators shipped samples in one of three forms: frozen whole blood, isolated PBMCs, or DNA extracted from either of those sample types. Recombination connected TRBV10-3 to TRBJ2-2; the D segment cannot be called with confidence. This sequence was found in a woman aged 80 or over with acute or convalescent COVID-19. The sequenced sample consisted of peripheral blood. The sequenced DNA: TGTGCCATCAGTGAATCCCTTTACACCGGGGAGCTGTTTTTT. Its amino acids are CAISESLYTGELFF.